The rows below give T cell receptor beta chains drawn from one sample of a study of CXCR3-negative and CXCR3-positive naive CD8 T cells. TCRdb reworked the 5' RACE reads into one entry per CDR3 protein, no DNA. The sample holds about 89,000 distinct CDR3 sequences. The material sequenced was naive CXCR3+ CD8+ T cells from blood. The receptors were sampled from a human donor in good health. Some clones in this sample may be carry-over from other donors' samples. Each CDR3 is given with its conserved first and last residue.

>TRBV28|TRBJ2-3
CASSLRRPVHTDTQYF
>TRBV18|TRBJ2-3
CASSPPDRATDTQYF
>TRBV16|TRBJ2-1
CASVSGTGVPYEQFF
>TRBV9|TRBJ2-1
CASSVVARGFYNEQFF
>TRBV2|TRBJ2-7
CASSDPGQGVRDEQYF
>TRBV19|TRBJ2-3
CASSPGQFPDTQYF
>TRBV5-5|TRBJ2-2
CASSLGITGELFF
>TRBV5-6|TRBJ1-1
CASSFATGDTEAFF
>TRBV20-1|TRBJ2-1
CSAREQTGLGDEQFF
>TRBV6-2/TRBV6-3|TRBJ1-1
CASSYMSANTEAFF
>TRBV21-1|TRBJ2-1
CASSILVSVTGLSNEQLF
>TRBV7-2|TRBJ1-5
CASSSLPPGANQPQHF
>TRBV4-1|TRBJ1-4
CASSQTWASNEKLFF
>TRBV7-6|TRBJ2-1
CASSLGYASYNEQFF
>TRBV28|TRBJ2-7
CASSLNGNPYEQYF
>TRBV7-6|TRBJ2-1
CASSPFGGTDEQFF
>TRBV11-2|TRBJ2-2
CASSLIAGYTGELFF
>TRBV29-1|TRBJ2-1
CSVEMGANEQFF
>TRBV9|TRBJ2-1
CASSAAGLSSWNEQFF
>TRBV12-3/TRBV12-4|TRBJ2-1
CASSFSYNEQFF
>TRBV27|TRBJ2-7
CASSLRDSTYEQYF
>TRBV20-1|TRBJ2-7
CSARGIPHDDNFYEQYF
>TRBV28|TRBJ2-2
CASRGLAGTGELFF
>TRBV12-3/TRBV12-4|TRBJ1-1
CASSLGGIAEAFF
>TRBV28|TRBJ2-1
CASSPLWDEQFF
>TRBV12-3/TRBV12-4|TRBJ2-3
CASSLSASTDTQYF
>TRBV5-1|TRBJ2-1
CASSPSGLAGNEQFF
>TRBV12-3/TRBV12-4|TRBJ2-1
CASTSSTDRVNYNEQFF
>TRBV10-3|TRBJ2-1
CAISGTDRTSFDEQFF
>TRBV2|TRBJ2-1
CASEADREFPYNEQFF
>TRBV27|TRBJ2-1
CASSSPYNEQFF
>TRBV7-9|TRBJ2-1
CASSLGSYNEQFF
>TRBV6-2/TRBV6-3|TRBJ1-1
CASSYSMGQGITEAFF
>TRBV12-3/TRBV12-4|TRBJ2-2
CASSFPKGLYTGELFF
>TRBV20-1|TRBJ2-7
CSAAPGTVVNEQYF
>TRBV11-3|TRBJ1-2
CASSRDRDGYTF
>TRBV4-1|TRBJ2-1
CASSQYSRESVEQFF